This paragraph reports one T cell receptor (beta chain). The V and J ends lost 0 bases and 8 bases respectively, with 13 bases between them. The germline CDR1 and CDR2 sequences are SGHDN and FVKESK. CDR3 length equals 15 residues. Original analysis: Nucleated cell number was recorded as an estimate derived from reference gene primer amplification. Using immunoSEQ multiplex PCR, the repertoire was profiled, and TCRdb retains in-frame clones only, with some absent. V and J calls and clone size come straight from that table; D and trimming were deduced from the DNA. The table shows 70,000 or so clones, with approximately 79% occurring only once. The data stem from a study of blood T cell repertoires in COVID-19. As for the study in general: Samples of COVID-19 (acute and convalescent) were obtained from the United States, Italy and Spain. Nucleic acid was either cDNA or gDNA, and it came from T cells, B-cell-depleted T cells, or PBMCs.

This receptor was taken from a human donor in a cohort sampled during active COVID-19. V and J are TRBV14 and TRBJ1-4; no clear D. Material for sequencing was peripheral blood. The CDR3 protein is CASSQEDSPGEKLFF. In DNA, the CDR3 is TGTGCCAGCAGCCAAGAAGACTCCCCGGGGGAAAAACTGTTTTTT.